This T cell receptor (beta chain) comes out of a study of control samples from healthy donors and cancer patients. The V gene lost 6 bases and the J gene lost 4 bases, with 22 bases spanning the gap. CDR1 and CDR2 from the germline V gene are MDHEN and SYDVKM. The CDR3 has 17 amino acids. Sequencing was performed with immunoSEQ multiplex PCR; in TCRdb, only in-frame clones are kept and a portion is missing. The sample records under 150,000 clones, roughly 92% being singletons. The sequenced material came from blood. The receptor's source is a man aged 25-45 years in good health. The V call is TRBV28, the J call TRBJ2-1, with a weak D call TRBD1 (5 bases). The CDR3 region has the DNA TGTGCCAGCAGCCTAACCGTCTCTAGGGGTGGTTACAATGAGCAGTTCTTC. Residues: CASSLTVSRGGYNEQFF.